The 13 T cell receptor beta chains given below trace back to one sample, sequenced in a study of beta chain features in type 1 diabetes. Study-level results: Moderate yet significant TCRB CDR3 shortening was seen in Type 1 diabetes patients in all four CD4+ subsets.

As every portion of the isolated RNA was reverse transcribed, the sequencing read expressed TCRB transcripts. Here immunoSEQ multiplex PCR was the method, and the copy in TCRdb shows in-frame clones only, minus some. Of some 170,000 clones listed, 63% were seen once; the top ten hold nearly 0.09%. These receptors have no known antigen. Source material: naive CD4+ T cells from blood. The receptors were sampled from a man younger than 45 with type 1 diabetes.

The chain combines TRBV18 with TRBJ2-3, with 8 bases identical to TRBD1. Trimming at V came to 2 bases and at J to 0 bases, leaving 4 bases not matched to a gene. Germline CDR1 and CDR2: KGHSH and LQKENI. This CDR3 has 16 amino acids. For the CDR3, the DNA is TGTGCCAGCTCACCAGCAGGGGGCTTGAGCACAGATACGCAGTATTTT. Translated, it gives CASSPAGGLSTDTQYF.

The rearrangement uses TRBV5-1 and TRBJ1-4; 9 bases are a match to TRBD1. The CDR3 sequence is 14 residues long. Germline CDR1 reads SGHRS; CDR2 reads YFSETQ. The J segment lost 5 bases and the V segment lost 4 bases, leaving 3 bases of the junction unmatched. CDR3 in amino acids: CASSLGTGNEKLFF. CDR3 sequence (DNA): TGCGCCAGCAGCCTAGGGACAGGGAATGAAAAACTGTTTTTT.

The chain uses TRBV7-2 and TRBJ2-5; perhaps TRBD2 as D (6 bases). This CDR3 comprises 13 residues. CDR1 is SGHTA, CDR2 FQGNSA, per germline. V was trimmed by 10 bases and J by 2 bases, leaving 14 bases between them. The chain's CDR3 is CATQRGAQETQYF. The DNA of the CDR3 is TGTGCCACCCAGCGCGGGGCTCAAGAGACCCAGTACTTC.

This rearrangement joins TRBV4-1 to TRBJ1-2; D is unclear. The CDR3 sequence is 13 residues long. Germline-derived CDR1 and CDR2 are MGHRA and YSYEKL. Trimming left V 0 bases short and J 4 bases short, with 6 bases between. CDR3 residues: CASSQDGSYGYTF. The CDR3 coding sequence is TGCGCCAGCAGCCAAGATGGCAGCTATGGCTACACCTTC.

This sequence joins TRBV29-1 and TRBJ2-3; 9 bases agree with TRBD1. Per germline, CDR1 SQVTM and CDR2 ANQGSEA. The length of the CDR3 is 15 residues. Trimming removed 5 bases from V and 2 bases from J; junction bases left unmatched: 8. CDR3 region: CSVPGQGWYTDTQYF. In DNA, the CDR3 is TGCAGCGTTCCCGGACAGGGGTGGTACACAGATACGCAGTATTTT.

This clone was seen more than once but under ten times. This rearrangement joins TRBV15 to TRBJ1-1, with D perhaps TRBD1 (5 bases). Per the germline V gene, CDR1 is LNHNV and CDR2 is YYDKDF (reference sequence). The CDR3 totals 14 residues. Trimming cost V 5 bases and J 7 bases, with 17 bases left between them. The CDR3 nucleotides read TGTGCCACCAGCCCCGAGGGGATGGAACATGAAGCTTTCTTT. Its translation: CATSPEGMEHEAFF.

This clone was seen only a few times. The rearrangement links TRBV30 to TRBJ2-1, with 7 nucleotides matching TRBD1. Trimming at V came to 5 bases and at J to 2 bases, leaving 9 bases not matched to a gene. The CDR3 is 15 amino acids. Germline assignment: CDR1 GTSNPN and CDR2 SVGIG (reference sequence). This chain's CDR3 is CAWGPGQIPYNEQFF. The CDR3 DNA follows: TGTGCCTGGGGGCCGGGACAGATACCCTACAATGAGCAGTTCTTC.

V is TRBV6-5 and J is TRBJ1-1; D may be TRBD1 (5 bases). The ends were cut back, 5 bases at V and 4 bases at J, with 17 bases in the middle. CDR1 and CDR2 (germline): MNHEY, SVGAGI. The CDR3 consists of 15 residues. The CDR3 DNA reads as TGTGCCAGCAGTCGCCAAACAGGTTTAGGCACTGAAGCTTTCTTT. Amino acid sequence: CASSRQTGLGTEAFF.

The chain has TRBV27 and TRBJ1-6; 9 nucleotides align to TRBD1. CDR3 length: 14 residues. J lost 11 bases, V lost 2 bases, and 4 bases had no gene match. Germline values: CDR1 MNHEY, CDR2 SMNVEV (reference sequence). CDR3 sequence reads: CASSLQQGATPLHF. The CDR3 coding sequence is TGTGCCAGCAGTTTACAACAGGGGGCTACACCCCTCCACTTT.

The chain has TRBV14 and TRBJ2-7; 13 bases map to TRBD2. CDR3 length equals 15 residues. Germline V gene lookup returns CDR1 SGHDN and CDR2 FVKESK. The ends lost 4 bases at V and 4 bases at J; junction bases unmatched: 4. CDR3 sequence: CASSRPGLAGYEQYF. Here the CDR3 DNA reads TGTGCCAGCAGCCGCCCGGGACTAGCGGGATACGAGCAGTACTTC.

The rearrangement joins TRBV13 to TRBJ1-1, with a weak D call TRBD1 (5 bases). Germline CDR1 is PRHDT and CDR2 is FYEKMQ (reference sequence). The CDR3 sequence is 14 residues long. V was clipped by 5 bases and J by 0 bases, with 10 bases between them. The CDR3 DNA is TGTGCCAGCAGCACGGGACTTCTGAACACTGAAGCTTTCTTT. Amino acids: CASSTGLLNTEAFF.

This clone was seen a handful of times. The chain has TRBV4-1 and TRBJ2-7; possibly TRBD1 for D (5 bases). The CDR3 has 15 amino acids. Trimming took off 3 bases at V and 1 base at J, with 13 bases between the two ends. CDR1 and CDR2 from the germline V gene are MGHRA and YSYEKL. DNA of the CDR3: TGCGCCAGCAGCCACCCGGACATCGGATCCTACGAGCAGTACTTC. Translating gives CASSHPDIGSYEQYF.

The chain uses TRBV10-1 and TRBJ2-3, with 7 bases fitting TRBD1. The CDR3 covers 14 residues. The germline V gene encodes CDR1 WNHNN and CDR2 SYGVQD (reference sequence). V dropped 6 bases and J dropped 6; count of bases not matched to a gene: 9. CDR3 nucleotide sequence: TGCGCCAGCAGCCCCAGACAGGGAGTGGATACGCAGTATTTT. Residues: CASSPRQGVDTQYF.